A selection of T cell receptor beta chains follows, all from one sample in a study of PD-1 blockade in mismatch repair-deficient tumors. Clones were read by immunoSEQ multiplex PCR, and TCRdb kept only the in-frame ones, dropping some. The table shows approximately 110,000 clones, with around 80% occurring only once. The sample in question was peripheral blood, obtained around 60 weeks after starting pembrolizumab. The source is an adult with mismatch repair-deficient cancer. The CDR3 runs from the conserved cysteine through the conserved F or W. D genes are given only for firm matches. Clone size is shown for a subset of rows, as once, few, many or a class of expanded clone.

CASSPNLGAFTEAFF,TGTGCCAGCTCACCGAATCTGGGGGCTTTTACTGAAGCTTTCTTT,TRBV18,-,TRBJ1-1,-
CASSQETTSGTPDTQYF,TGCGCCAGCAGCCAAGAAACTACTAGCGGGACCCCAGATACGCAGTATTTT,TRBV4-3,-,TRBJ2-3,TRBD2
CASSLGGSLETQYF,TGTGCCAGCAGCTTAGGGGGTAGCCTTGAGACCCAGTACTTC,TRBV11-3,-,TRBJ2-5,-
CASSPYAGGTYQETQYF,TGCGCCAGCAGCCCGTACGCGGGAGGCACTTACCAAGAGACCCAGTACTTC,TRBV4-1,-,TRBJ2-5,TRBD2
CASSLGRLAGSFNEQFF,TGTGCCAGCAGCCTAGGGCGGCTAGCGGGATCATTCAATGAGCAGTTCTTC,TRBV9,-,TRBJ2-1,TRBD2
CASSARVLGTEAFF,TGTGCCAGCAGCGCCCGGGTTCTGGGGACTGAAGCTTTCTTT,TRBV9,-,TRBJ1-1,-
CASGVTVASSNQPQHF,TGTGCTAGTGGTGTAACTGTAGCTTCTAGCAATCAGCCCCAGCATTTT,TRBV12-5,-,TRBJ1-5,-
CASWGLPANTEAFF,TGTGCCAGCTGGGGATTGCCGGCCAACACTGAAGCTTTCTTT,TRBV19,-,TRBJ1-1,-
CASSSPGQGLYNEQFF,TGTGCCAGCAGTTCCCCGGGACAGGGGTTGTACAATGAGCAGTTCTTC,TRBV28,-,TRBJ2-1,TRBD1
CASSDPTLIETQYF,TGTGCCAGCAGCGACCCAACGCTTATAGAGACCCAGTACTTC,TRBV6-1,-,TRBJ2-5,-
CASRFLIGGLGNEQFF,TGTGCCAGCCGTTTTCTTATAGGGGGTCTGGGGAATGAGCAGTTCTTC,TRBV5-6,-,TRBJ2-1,-
CATGTSGRAHEQFF,TGTGCCACCGGGACTAGCGGGAGGGCCCATGAGCAGTTCTTC,TRBV15,-,TRBJ2-1,TRBD2
CASSYGSETQYF,TGTGCCAGCAGTTACGGGAGTGAGACCCAGTACTTC,TRBV6-6,-,TRBJ2-5,-
CASSIQGKYGYTF,TGTGCCAGTAGTATACAGGGGAAGTATGGCTACACCTTC,TRBV19,-,TRBJ1-2,-
CASSEGLAGGTDTQYF,TGTGCCAGCAGTGAGGGACTAGCGGGAGGGACAGATACGCAGTATTTT,TRBV6-1,-,TRBJ2-3,TRBD2
CASSLWGNQPQHF,TGTGCCAGCAGTTTGTGGGGCAATCAGCCCCAGCATTTT,TRBV27,few,TRBJ1-5,-
CASNPTGRQETQYF,TGTGCCAGCAATCCGACAGGCCGCCAAGAGACCCAGTACTTC,TRBV25-1,-,TRBJ2-5,-
CASSFSGAYNEQFF,TGTGCCAGCAGCTTCAGCGGGGCTTACAATGAGCAGTTCTTC,TRBV11-2,-,TRBJ2-1,TRBD2
CASRLDSYEQYF,TGTGCCAGCAGACTAGATTCCTACGAGCAGTACTTC,TRBV2,-,TRBJ2-7,-
CASTNSDSNQPQHF,TGTGCCAGCACTAACAGCGATAGCAATCAGCCCCAGCATTTT,TRBV2,-,TRBJ1-5,-
CASSYTGSRYEQYF,TGTGCCAGCAGTTACACCGGGTCTAGGTACGAGCAGTACTTC,TRBV6-5,-,TRBJ2-7,-
CASSLSMNTEAFF,TGTGCCAGCAGCCTTTCGATGAACACTGAAGCTTTCTTT,TRBV14,-,TRBJ1-1,-
CASSQDRGNSPLHF,TGCGCCAGCAGCCAGGACAGGGGAAATTCACCCCTCCACTTT,TRBV5-1,-,TRBJ1-6,TRBD1
CASSQGAGVSYEQYF,TGTGCTAGCAGCCAAGGGGCGGGAGTATCCTACGAGCAGTACTTC,TRBV7-7,-,TRBJ2-7,TRBD2
CASSTITDTQYF,TGTGCCAGCAGCACGATCACAGATACGCAGTATTTT,TRBV5-3,-,TRBJ2-3,-
CASGSGQGAGELFF,TGTGCTAGTGGTTCCGGACAGGGCGCCGGGGAGCTGTTTTTT,TRBV12-5,-,TRBJ2-2,TRBD1